This T cell receptor beta chain was recovered during a study of blood T cell repertoires in COVID-19. Overall study: Samples came from the United States, Italy and Spain, spanning acute and convalescent COVID-19. From T cells, B-cell-depleted T cells, or PBMCs came the material, which was cDNA or gDNA.

Remarks on this clone: The same CDR3 also results from other DNA sequences found in this sample.

From germline, CDR1 is SQVTM and CDR2 ANQGSEA. The CDR3 loop spans 12 amino acids. V lost 4 bases and J lost 5, with 11 bases in between. Per the original data handling: Nucleated cell number was recorded as an estimate derived from reference gene primer amplification. Only in-frame clones appear in the TCRdb table, and some are missing; sequencing was by immunoSEQ multiplex PCR. V, J and clone size reflect that table, while D and trimming were determined from the DNA. Among roughly 250,000 clones listed, about 80% were seen once. V gene TRBV29-1 combines with J gene TRBJ2-5, with D perhaps matching TRBD1 (6 bases). This TCR was recovered from a woman aged 80 or over with acute or convalescent COVID-19. Sample: peripheral blood. This CDR3 reads CSVGGRGETQYF. CDR3 bases: TGCAGCGTTGGGGGTAGGGGGGAGACCCAGTACTTC.